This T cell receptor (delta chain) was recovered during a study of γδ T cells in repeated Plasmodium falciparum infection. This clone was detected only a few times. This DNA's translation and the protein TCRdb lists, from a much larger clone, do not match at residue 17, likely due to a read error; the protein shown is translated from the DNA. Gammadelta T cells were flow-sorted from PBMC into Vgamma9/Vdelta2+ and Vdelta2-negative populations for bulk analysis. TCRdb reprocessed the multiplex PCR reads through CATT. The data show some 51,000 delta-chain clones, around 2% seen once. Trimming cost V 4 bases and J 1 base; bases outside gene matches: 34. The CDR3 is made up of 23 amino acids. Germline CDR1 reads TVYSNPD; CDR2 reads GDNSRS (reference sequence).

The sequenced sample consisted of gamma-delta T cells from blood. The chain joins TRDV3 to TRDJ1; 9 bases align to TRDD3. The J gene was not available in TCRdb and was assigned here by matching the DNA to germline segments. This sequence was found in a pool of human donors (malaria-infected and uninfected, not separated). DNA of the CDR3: TGTGCCTCCCTCAGTACTGGGGGACAGACGGCGAAAGTGGGGGTGAGATCCACCGATAAACTCATCTTT. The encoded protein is CASLSTGGQTAKVGVRSTDKLIF.